One sample yielded the 28 T cell receptor beta chains listed below, sequenced in a study of shared clonotypes between healthy human individuals. Some clones are missing from TCRdb's copy, which holds only in-frame ones; the method was immunoSEQ multiplex PCR. The table records about 1 million clones, under 80% of them present only once. The sequenced sample consisted of memory CD4+ T cells sorted from blood. Subset here: CD45RA-negative fraction. The receptors shown here come from a man aged 18 to 30 in good health.

The V and J genes are TRBV6-5 and TRBJ1-1; 9 nucleotides align to TRBD1. This CDR3 has 15 amino acids. V dropped 4 bases and J dropped 10; count of bases not matched to a gene: 13. Germline assignment: CDR1 MNHEY and CDR2 SVGAGI. The DNA of the CDR3 is TGTGCCAGCAGTTCTCCGGGACAGGGCGTAGGGGGAGCTTTCTTT. This translates into CASSSPGQGVGGAFF.

Only a few counts were recorded for this clone. The genes are TRBV27 and TRBJ2-5; weak D call: TRBD2 (5 bases). V lost 3 bases and J lost 2, with 19 bases in between. The CDR3 is made up of 17 amino acids. Germline CDR1 and CDR2: MNHEY and SMNVEV (reference sequence). Here the CDR3 reads CASSFQSSSTGQETQYF. The CDR3 coding sequence is TGTGCCAGCAGTTTCCAGTCTAGCTCTACGGGACAAGAGACCCAGTACTTC.

Note on this clone: The sample has other DNA sequences that encode this CDR3 too. The chain links TRBV7-2 to TRBJ1-2; D gene ambiguous. CDR1 SGHTA and CDR2 FQGNSA come from the germline V gene. The CDR3 contains 14 residues. V lost 5 bases and J 4 bases, leaving 14 bases between the germline ends. The CDR3 here is CASSPPGVVYGYTF. In DNA, the CDR3 is TGTGCCAGCAGCCCCCCTGGTGTTGTCTATGGCTACACCTTC. The full variable domain, its missing parts supplied by reference TRBV7-2 and TRBJ1-2, is GAGVSQSPSNKVTEKGKDVELRCDPISGHTALYWYRQSLGQGLEFLIYFQGNSAPDKSGLPSDRFSAERTGGSVSTLTIQRTQQEDSAVYLCASSPPGVVYGYTFGSGTRLTVV.

The chain joins TRBV4-3 to TRBJ2-2; D not certain. Per the germline V gene, CDR1 is LGHNA and CDR2 is YSLEER. The CDR3 is 13 residues long. V lost 8 bases and J 4 bases, leaving 11 bases between the germline ends. The CDR3 protein is CASRYLGTGELFF. As DNA, the CDR3 is TGCGCCAGCCGATATTTGGGCACCGGGGAGCTGTTTTTT.

The V gene is TRBV4-1, the J gene TRBJ2-1, with TRBD2 matching over 8 bases. V shed 1 base, J shed 3 bases, and the junction held 2 bases outside the gene matches. Per the germline V gene, CDR1 is MGHRA and CDR2 is YSYEKL. CDR3 length: 15 residues. The CDR3 here is CASSQASGGYNEQFF. DNA for the CDR3: TGCGCCAGCAGCCAAGCGAGCGGGGGCTACAATGAGCAGTTCTTC.

V gene TRBV7-2 combines with J gene TRBJ2-5, with 9 bases aligning to TRBD1. CDR1 SGHTA and CDR2 FQGNSA come from the germline V gene. The CDR3 loop spans 15 amino acids. Losses at the gene ends were 5 bases for V and 5 bases for J; bases not matched to a gene: 9. The DNA for the CDR3 is TGTGCCAGCAGCCAACAGGGGGCCGAGCGGGAGACCCAGTACTTC. This encodes CASSQQGAERETQYF.

J is TRBJ1-4 and V is TRBV4-3, with a tentative D call TRBD1 (5 bases). Germline V gene data show CDR1 as LGHNA and CDR2 as YSLEER. The CDR3 sequence is 14 residues long. V gave up 4 bases and J gave up 2 bases, with 8 bases separating them. CDR3 in DNA: TGCGCCAGCAGCCCGGGACTGACTAATGAAAAACTGTTTTTT. Amino acid sequence: CASSPGLTNEKLFF.

V usage is TRBV7-2 and J usage is TRBJ1-2, with TRBD1 identical over 9 bases. The CDR3 has 14 amino acids. CDR1 is SGHTA and CDR2 is FQGNSA in the germline V gene. Unmatched junction bases numbered 3, after V lost 5 bases and J lost 2 bases. CDR3 DNA: TGTGCCAGCAGCCTAACAGGGGGCAACTATGGCTACACCTTC. Translated, it gives CASSLTGGNYGYTF.

The chain carries TRBV2 and TRBJ1-1, with D uncertain. V lost 6 bases, J lost 0 bases, and 11 bases lay in between. This CDR3 is 14 amino acids long. CDR1 is SNHLY, CDR2 FYNNEI, per germline. The CDR3 coding sequence is TGTGCCAGCAGGCCCAGCTTCTTGAACACTGAAGCTTTCTTT. It codes for CASRPSFLNTEAFF.

The V call is TRBV4-1, the J call TRBJ1-1; 8 positions match TRBD1. This CDR3 is built from 16 residues. V lost 1 base, J lost 0 bases, and 4 bases stayed unmatched. Germline CDR1 MGHRA, CDR2 YSYEKL. For the CDR3, the DNA is TGCGCCAGCAGCCAAGGGGCAGGGGGCCTGAACACTGAAGCTTTCTTT. Protein sequence: CASSQGAGGLNTEAFF.

The CDR3 region is CASSPGSGTGSYEQYF. In DNA form, the CDR3 reads TGTGCCAGCAGCCCAGGTTCCGGGACTGGCTCTTACGAGCAGTACTTC. This chain links TRBV7-9 with TRBJ2-7; D possibly corresponds to TRBD2 (6 bases). The CDR3 covers 16 residues. V lost 5 bases to trimming and J lost 4 bases, with 21 bases between them. Germline CDR1 and CDR2: SEHNR and FQNEAQ (reference sequence).

The chain combines TRBV30 with TRBJ2-3; the match to TRBD2 covers 13 bases. The CDR3 has 16 residues. Germline-derived CDR1 and CDR2 are GTSNPN and SVGIG (reference sequence). The trim removed 8 bases at V and 3 bases at J, leaving 11 bases unmatched. CDR3 loop: CAAPLPTSGGTDTQYF. CDR3 DNA: TGTGCCGCCCCACTCCCGACTAGCGGGGGGACAGATACGCAGTATTTT.

This chain connects TRBV2 to TRBJ2-5, with D unresolved. The CDR3 runs to 13 residues. CDR1 and CDR2 from the germline V gene are SNHLY and FYNNEI. Trimming took 6 bases from V and 2 from J, leaving 10 bases between them. Here the CDR3 DNA reads TGTGCCAGCAGCATTGTAGGGCAAGAGACCCAGTACTTC. Protein product: CASSIVGQETQYF.

This chain links TRBV30 with TRBJ1-5; D is possibly TRBD1 (5 bases). Trimming cost V 2 bases and J 2 bases, with 10 bases left between them. The CDR3 is made up of 14 amino acids. Germline values: CDR1 GTSNPN, CDR2 SVGIG (reference sequence). CDR3 loop: CAWSLRDGNQPQHF. CDR3 bases: TGTGCCTGGAGTTTAAGGGACGGCAATCAGCCCCAGCATTTT.

This chain links TRBV5-1 with TRBJ2-1; the match to TRBD1 covers 10 bases. Germline V gene lookup returns CDR1 SGHRS and CDR2 YFSETQ. This CDR3 region has 16 residues. V lost 4 bases, J lost 7 bases, and 11 bases stayed unmatched. The CDR3 nucleotides read TGCGCCAGCAGCCCCCCGGGACAGGGGTCCATAAATGAGCAGTTCTTC. It translates to CASSPPGQGSINEQFF.

The chain has TRBV6-1 and TRBJ2-1; 8 nucleotides align to TRBD1. This CDR3 has 14 amino acids. CDR1 is MNHNS and CDR2 is SASEGT in the germline V gene. J was trimmed by 5 bases and V by 4 bases; bases with no gene match: 4. CDR3 coding DNA: TGTGCCAGCAGTGTTCAGGGGGCCCACAATGAGCAGTTCTTC. The encoded protein is CASSVQGAHNEQFF.

This clone was counted many times. Other DNA sequences in this specimen translate into the identical CDR3. The chain links TRBV11-2 to TRBJ2-5; no reliable D call. The ends were cut back, 3 bases at V and 2 bases at J, with 1 base in the middle. The CDR3 is 11 residues long. CDR1 and CDR2 from the germline V gene are SGHAT and FQNNGV. The CDR3 DNA reads TGTGCCAGCAGCTTGCAAGAGACCCAGTACTTC. This encodes CASSLQETQYF.

With respect to this clone: A far larger clone is one base from this, pointing to a likely read error. CDR3 sequence: CASSLGMNTEAFF. CDR3 nucleotide sequence: TGTGCCAGCAGCTTAGGCATGAACACTGAAGCTTTCTTT. The chain links TRBV7-3 to TRBJ1-1; D is ambiguous. V was clipped by 2 bases and J by 0 bases, with 4 bases between them. Germline V gives CDR1 SGHTA, CDR2 FQGTGA. The CDR3 consists of 13 residues.

The chain has TRBV2 and TRBJ2-2, with TRBD2 matching over 10 bases. The CDR3 has 17 residues. V was clipped by 6 bases and J by 2 bases; unmatched bases: 9. Germline V gene data show CDR1 as SNHLY and CDR2 as FYNNEI. The CDR3 coding sequence is TGTGCCAGCAGCCAAGGCAGCGGGGGGGCCAACACCGGGGAGCTGTTTTTT. Protein: CASSQGSGGANTGELFF.

This sequence joins TRBV11-1 and TRBJ2-5; 8 bases agree with TRBD1. With 5 bases clipped from V and 4 bases from J, the junction kept 15 bases outside the gene matches. The germline CDR1 and CDR2 sequences are SGHAT and FQDESV (reference sequence). CDR3 size: 17 residues. CDR3 in amino acids: CASSGSLAQGARETQYF. CDR3 DNA: TGTGCCAGCAGCGGCAGCCTCGCTCAGGGGGCGAGAGAGACCCAGTACTTC.

CDR3 sequence: CASSSRVGLNSPLHF. CDR3 DNA: TGTGCCAGCAGCAGCCGCGTGGGTCTTAATTCACCCCTCCACTTT. The V gene is TRBV7-9, the J gene TRBJ1-6; D remains unclear. This CDR3 is built from 15 residues. Trimming took 5 bases from V and 6 from J, leaving 14 bases between them. The germline V gene has CDR1 SEHNR and CDR2 FQNEAQ (reference sequence).

This clone appeared once. The V call is TRBV19, the J call TRBJ2-3, with D unclear. Germline V gene lookup returns CDR1 LNHDA and CDR2 SQIVND (reference sequence). Trimming took 5 bases from V and 0 from J, leaving 9 bases between them. CDR3 length equals 14 residues. CDR3 residues: CASSPSRSTDTQYF. CDR3 nucleotides: TGTGCCAGTAGTCCGAGCAGGAGCACAGATACGCAGTATTTT.

The chain combines TRBV7-9 with TRBJ2-5; the D is unclear. In germline, CDR1 is SEHNR, CDR2 FQNEAQ (reference sequence). V dropped 1 base and J dropped 1 base, with 10 bases sitting between them. CDR3 size: 15 residues. The CDR3 nucleotides read TGTGCCAGCAGCTTAGAGGTAGCCTCCCAAGAGACCCAGTACTTC. Protein: CASSLEVASQETQYF.

V and J are TRBV30 and TRBJ1-2; D unresolved. CDR3 length: 14 amino acids. V lost 2 bases to trimming and J lost 2 bases, with 12 bases between them. Germline V gene data show CDR1 as GTSNPN and CDR2 as SVGIG (reference sequence). Written as DNA, the CDR3 is TGTGCCTGGAGTAAGCTGACACGGAACTATGGCTACACCTTC. This translates into CAWSKLTRNYGYTF.

The chain links TRBV5-1 to TRBJ2-4; 9 positions agree with TRBD1. V was clipped by 4 bases and J by 6 bases; unmatched bases: 11. The CDR3 runs 16 residues. In germline, CDR1 is SGHRS, CDR2 YFSETQ. The CDR3 loop is CASSLQLGQGTNIQYF. DNA of the CDR3: TGCGCCAGCAGCCTCCAGCTCGGACAGGGGACAAACATTCAGTACTTC. The entire variable domain, with the rest obtained from reference TRBV5-1 and TRBJ2-4, is as follows: KAGVTQTPRYLIKTRGQQVTLSCSPISGHRSVSWYQQTPGQGLQFLFEYFSETQRNKGNFPGRFSGRQFSNSRSEMNVSTLELGDSALYLCASSLQLGQGTNIQYFGAGTRLSVL.

This chain uses TRBV14 with TRBJ2-1, with D perhaps TRBD1 or TRBD2 (5 bases each). This CDR3 contains 15 residues. Deletions cut 5 bases from V and 9 bases from J, with 20 bases between. Germline V gene sequence: CDR1 SGHDN, CDR2 FVKESK. The CDR3 DNA reads TGTGCCAGCAGCTATAGGACCGGGACGGGAATTGAGCAGTTCTTC. Translating it yields CASSYRTGTGIEQFF. Variable domain in full (rest from reference TRBV14 and TRBJ2-1): EAGVTQFPSHSVIEKGQTVTLRCDPISGHDNLYWYRRVMGKEIKFLLHFVKESKQDESGMPNNRFLAERTGGTYSTLKVQPAELEDSGVYFCASSYRTGTGIEQFFGPGTRLTVL.

The J gene is TRBJ2-7, the V gene TRBV29-1; the D gene is possibly TRBD2 (5 bases). This CDR3 is 15 amino acids long. V was cut by 6 bases and J by 4 bases, with 22 bases left in between. Germline V CDR1 and CDR2: SQVTM, ANQGSEA. The CDR3 loop is CSVVTGKRIEYEQYF. Written as DNA, the CDR3 is TGCAGCGTCGTTACGGGAAAGCGGATCGAATACGAGCAGTACTTC.

V and J are TRBV2 and TRBJ2-3; TRBD2 might be the D (6 bases). V was shortened by 1 base and J by 5 bases, with 10 bases between the two germline ends. Germline V gene lookup returns CDR1 SNHLY and CDR2 FYNNEI. The CDR3 has 14 residues. The DNA for the CDR3 is TGTGCCAGCAGTGAAGGGGGACTGTTAGATACGCAGTATTTT. Encoded protein: CASSEGGLLDTQYF.